The table lists the clone carrying this TCR beta chain with a count of one. Its specificity is not known. Primers for the PCR totalled 60 Vbeta and 13 Jbeta. In the source study's methods: Roughly 9.9 million shared chains were among the roughly 80 million unique TCR beta chains that a later analysis counted. Repertoires were generated with immunoSEQ multiplex PCR, while TCRdb's copy carries only in-frame clones and drops some. The V and J calls and the clone size are those of that table, but D and trimming were determined from the DNA. The table shows more than 90,000 clones, with under 85% occurring only once. This record belongs to a study of cytomegalovirus exposure and HLA in healthy donors. Regarding the study as a whole: Most TCR sequences showed up rarely, but some public TCRs showed up in many donors. According to the study, approximately 150 TCR beta chains were cytomegalovirus-associated. Several top significant clusters appeared, in a later analysis, to be linked to common viral pathogens.

This CDR3 region has 13 residues. V was pared by 0 bases and J by 2 bases, with 3 bases between. In germline, CDR1 is SGHRS, CDR2 YFSETQ. Source material: PBMCs. The TCR was taken from a man aged 35 to 55 in good health and CMV-seronegative. The J gene is TRBJ1-3, the V gene TRBV5-1, with unresolved D. This CDR3 is CASSLGTGNTIYF. The CDR3 DNA reads as TGCGCCAGCAGCTTGGGTACTGGAAACACCATATATTTT. Using reference TRBV5-1 and TRBJ1-3 for the parts outside the CDR3, the full variable domain is KAGVTQTPRYLIKTRGQQVTLSCSPISGHRSVSWYQQTPGQGLQFLFEYFSETQRNKGNFPGRFSGRQFSNSRSEMNVSTLELGDSALYLCASSLGTGNTIYFGEGSWLTVV.